These T cell receptor beta chains were read from a single sample in a study of CD8+CD57+ T cells in acquired aplastic anemia. TCRdb called the reads again in MiXCR, with one record for every CDR3 protein. The sample yields about 150,000 distinct CDR3 sequences, less than 50% seen once. Sequencing was performed on sorted CD4+, CD8+, or CD8+CD57+ T cells (not recorded which) from PBMCs. The source is a human donor with aplastic anemia. Both conserved end residues are part of each CDR3. A D gene is named only where the DNA matches it firmly. Size is omitted from some rows. Given values are once, few, many or a class for expanded clones.

TRBD2	many	TRBJ2-2	TRBV9	CASSVEVSGRAGELFF	TGTGCCAGCAGCGTAGAGGTCAGCGGGAGGGCCGGGGAGCTGTTTTTT
.	.	TRBJ1-1	TRBV10-2	CASAFGETNTEVFF	TGCGCCAGCGCCTTTGGGGAAACGAACACTGAAGTTTTCTTT
TRBD2	.	TRBJ2-5	TRBV18	CASSPENHIAGGSQETQYF	TGTGCCAGCTCACCCGAGAATCACATAGCGGGAGGCTCACAAGAGACCCAGTACTTC
TRBD2	.	TRBJ2-2	TRBV2	CASMNSGGSGELFF	TGTGCCAGCATGAATAGCGGGGGGTCCGGGGAGCTGTTTTTT
TRBD1	.	TRBJ1-4	TRBV10-3	CAISPTGTANEKLFF	TGTGCCATCAGCCCGACCGGGACAGCTAATGAAAAACTGTTTTTT
.	.	TRBJ2-7	TRBV24-1	CATSDSLGTQGGEQYF	TGTGCCACCAGTGATTCTCTCGGGACGCAGGGGGGCGAGCAGTACTTC
.	.	TRBJ2-3	TRBV9	CASSVIGGAFTDTQYF	TGTGCCAGCAGCGTTATTGGGGGGGCCTTCACAGATACGCAGTATTTT
.	many	TRBJ2-7	TRBV6-2/TRBV6-3	CASSYLGDYEQYF	TGTGCCAGCAGTTACTTAGGAGACTACGAGCAGTACTTC
.	few	TRBJ2-7	TRBV3-1	CASSPQKRVLYEQYF	TGTGCCAGCAGCCCCCAGAAGCGGGTTCTCTACGAGCAGTACTTC
.	once	TRBJ1-5	TRBV2	CASSLEHGNQPQHF	TGTGCCAGCAGCTTAGAGCACGGCAATCAGCCCCAGCATTTT
.	.	TRBJ2-2	TRBV6-5	CASSFPAGVGTGELFF	TGTGCCAGCAGTTTCCCTGCCGGGGTGGGCACCGGGGAGCTGTTTTTT
.	once	TRBJ2-7	TRBV5-6	CASSLVSNEQYF	TGTGCCAGCAGCCTGGTTTCGAACGAGCAGTACTTC
TRBD2	.	TRBJ2-2	TRBV10-3	CAISGGSGRGDGELFF	TGTGCCATCAGTGGGGGGAGCGGGAGAGGAGACGGGGAGCTGTTTTTT
TRBD2	many	TRBJ2-7	TRBV29-1	CSGILAGTNSYEQYF	TGCAGCGGCATCCTCGCGGGGACTAACTCCTACGAGCAGTACTTC
.	few	TRBJ2-7	TRBV2	CASHLALTYEQYF	TGTGCCAGCCATTTAGCGCTAACCTACGAGCAGTACTTC
TRBD2	.	TRBJ2-7	TRBV7-9	CASSHTSVRLEQYF	TGTGCCAGCAGCCATACTAGCGTCCGTTTGGAGCAGTACTTC
.	.	TRBJ2-7	TRBV15	CATSSHDRLREQYF	TGTGCCACCAGCAGTCACGACAGGCTACGGGAGCAGTACTTC
.	.	TRBJ2-7	TRBV15	CATSTRTTGPEQYF	TGTGCCACCAGCACTAGGACTACAGGGCCCGAGCAGTACTTC
.	.	TRBJ1-1	TRBV15	CATSRVEAFF	TGTGCCACCAGCAGAGTTGAAGCTTTCTTT
.	few	TRBJ2-7	TRBV10-3	CAISRREAYEQYF	TGTGCCATCAGTAGAAGGGAGGCCTACGAGCAGTACTTC
.	.	TRBJ2-7	TRBV4-1	CASSQDPDSYEQYF	TGCGCCAGCAGCCAAGACCCGGACAGCTACGAGCAGTACTTC
.	many	TRBJ1-2	TRBV12-3/TRBV12-4	CASSLSSYGYTF	TGTGCCAGCAGTTTGAGCAGCTATGGCTACACCTTC
.	.	TRBJ1-6	TRBV2	CASSQAAQHSPLHF	TGTGCCAGCAGCCAGGCCGCCCAACATTCACCCCTCCACTTT
.	many	TRBJ2-1	TRBV5-8	CASSLTEYNEQFF	TGTGCCAGCAGCTTGACTGAATACAATGAGCAGTTCTTC
TRBD2	.	TRBJ2-5	TRBV24-1	CATSDSGLAGGPRETQYF	TGTGCCACCAGTGACTCCGGACTAGCGGGAGGGCCGAGGGAGACCCAGTACTTC
.	.	TRBJ2-5	TRBV7-8	CASSSYRQTQYF	TGTGCCAGCAGCTCCTACCGCCAGACCCAGTACTTC
.	few	TRBJ1-3	TRBV12-5	CASDWGLPGNTIYF	TGTGCTAGCGACTGGGGTCTCCCTGGAAACACCATATATTTT
TRBD1	.	TRBJ2-5	TRBV7-8	CASSPGDRGRETQYF	TGTGCCAGCAGCCCTGGGGACAGGGGGCGAGAGACCCAGTACTTC
.	many	TRBJ2-3	TRBV20-1	CSAKDSGGDTQYF	TGCAGTGCCAAAGATAGTGGGGGAGATACGCAGTATTTT
TRBD2	.	TRBJ2-1	TRBV11-2	CASSLDLGGTHEQFF	TGTGCCAGCAGCTTAGATCTGGGGGGGACGCATGAGCAGTTCTTC
.	few	TRBJ1-1	TRBV29-1	CSVGVADNTEAFF	TGCAGCGTTGGAGTGGCAGATAACACTGAAGCTTTCTTT
TRBD1	many	TRBJ1-2	TRBV4-3	CASSLRDRSNYGYTF	TGCGCCAGCAGCCTGAGGGACAGATCTAACTATGGCTACACCTTC